These 20 T cell receptor beta chains share one sample of origin, sequenced in a study of blood T cell repertoires in COVID-19. The protocol was immunoSEQ multiplex PCR, while the TCRdb copy is restricted to in-frame clones and leaves out a portion. The sample has 150,000 to 200,000 clones, 80% to 90% seen once. The source material was peripheral blood. Receptor source: a woman older than 75 with COVID-19, enrolled during active disease.

This chain connects TRBV6-6 to TRBJ1-3; D possibly corresponds to TRBD1 (6 bases). Germline assignment: CDR1 MNHNY and CDR2 SVGAGI (reference sequence). The CDR3 consists of 17 residues. V was shortened by 5 bases and J by 0 bases, with 17 bases between the two germline ends. This CDR3 reads CASSPYRQAVSGNTIYF. The CDR3 bases are TGTGCCAGCAGTCCGTACCGACAGGCGGTCTCTGGAAACACCATATATTTT.

This clone was observed a handful of times. This sequence joins TRBV5-1 and TRBJ2-5; 9 positions agree with TRBD1. Losses at the gene ends were 4 bases for V and 5 bases for J; bases not matched to a gene: 12. The CDR3 is 16 residues long. Germline-derived CDR1 and CDR2 are SGHRS and YFSETQ. The CDR3, as DNA: TGCGCCAGCAGCAGTACACCGGGACAGGGATGGGAGACCCAGTACTTC. Its translation is CASSSTPGQGWETQYF.

The V gene is TRBV19, the J gene TRBJ2-5; 11 nucleotides line up with TRBD2. Germline V CDR1 and CDR2: LNHDA, SQIVND (reference sequence). CDR3 size: 14 residues. J lost 5 bases, V lost 5 bases, and 4 bases had no gene match. CDR3 region: CASSWGLAAETQYF. Written as DNA, the CDR3 is TGTGCCAGTAGTTGGGGACTAGCGGCGGAGACCCAGTACTTC.

This chain joins TRBV6-1 and TRBJ2-5; 12 bases are a match to TRBD2. The germline gives CDR1 MNHNS, CDR2 SASEGT. CDR3 size: 16 residues. The V and J ends lost 3 bases and 2 bases, in that order; junction bases with no gene match: 4. CDR3 in DNA: TGTGCCAGCAGTGACCCTAGCGGGAGGGGTCAAGAGACCCAGTACTTC. Protein product: CASSDPSGRGQETQYF.

This clone was observed a few times. The rearrangement joins TRBV30 to TRBJ1-2; D call uncertain. The length of the CDR3 is 12 residues. Germline V gene sequence: CDR1 GTSNPN, CDR2 SVGIG (reference sequence). With 5 bases removed from V and 5 bases from J, the gap between germline ends came to 12 bases. The CDR3 spells CAWFRVSYGYTF. The CDR3 DNA reads TGTGCCTGGTTTCGAGTTTCTTATGGCTACACCTTC.

This sequence joins TRBV5-1 and TRBJ1-2; 8 nucleotides line up with TRBD1. The CDR3 runs 15 residues. The germline gives CDR1 SGHRS, CDR2 YFSETQ. Unmatched junction bases numbered 12, after V lost 4 bases and J lost 7 bases. The CDR3 here is CASSLETTGVGGYTF. The DNA of the CDR3 is TGCGCCAGCAGCCTAGAAACGACAGGGGTCGGTGGCTACACCTTC.

The V gene is TRBV24-1, the J gene TRBJ1-1; possible D gene TRBD1, 5 bases. Germline loops: CDR1 KGHDR, CDR2 SFDVKD. The CDR3 is 13 residues long. V was cut by 4 bases and J by 5 bases, with 10 bases left in between. Here the CDR3 reads CATSEGEETEAFF. For the CDR3, the DNA is TGTGCCACCAGTGAAGGGGAAGAAACTGAAGCTTTCTTT.

This chain uses TRBV5-6 with TRBJ1-6; perhaps TRBD1 as D (5 bases). Germline lookup yields CDR1 SGHDT and CDR2 YYEEEE. V was cut by 1 base and J by 14 bases, with 10 bases left in between. This CDR3 spans 12 amino acids. As DNA, the CDR3 is TGTGCCAGCAGCTTGCAGGGCGCGACCCTCCACTTT. It translates to CASSLQGATLHF.

The rearrangement uses TRBV7-2 and TRBJ1-2; D is ambiguous. Looked up from germline, CDR1 is SGHTA and CDR2 is FQGNSA. The length of the CDR3 is 13 residues. Trimming cost V 5 bases and J 4 bases, with 11 bases left between them. The CDR3 here is CASSGGDGYGYTF. The DNA of the CDR3 is TGTGCCAGCAGCGGCGGGGATGGCTATGGCTACACCTTC.

The rearrangement joins TRBV5-1 to TRBJ1-6; 11 nucleotides line up with TRBD1. The CDR3 totals 15 residues. The germline CDR1 and CDR2 sequences are SGHRS and YFSETQ. J gave up 8 bases and V 4 bases, and 5 bases lay outside the gene matches. DNA of the CDR3: TGCGCCAGCAGCACGGGACAGGGGGGCCATTCACCCCTCCACTTT. Protein: CASSTGQGGHSPLHF.

This rearrangement joins TRBV27 to TRBJ2-7, with a weak D call TRBD2 (6 bases). V was shortened by 5 bases and J by 0 bases, with 11 bases between the two germline ends. The V gene's germline CDR1 is MNHEY and CDR2 SMNVEV (reference sequence). The CDR3 runs 14 residues. The CDR3 here is CASSHRDSSYEQYF. CDR3 sequence (DNA): TGTGCCAGCAGTCACCGGGACTCCTCCTACGAGCAGTACTTC.

This chain connects TRBV4-1 to TRBJ2-1; tentatively, D is TRBD1 (6 bases). This CDR3 is 15 amino acids long. V lost 0 bases, J lost 4 bases, and 10 bases lay in between. Per germline, CDR1 MGHRA and CDR2 YSYEKL. The DNA of the CDR3 is TGCGCCAGCAGCCAAGACAGGGGATGGTACAATGAGCAGTTCTTC. This gives the protein CASSQDRGWYNEQFF.

The chain couples TRBV24-1 to TRBJ1-5, with 8 bases identical to TRBD1. V lost 4 bases to trimming and J lost 7 bases; unmatched junction nucleotides: 5. The germline V gene encodes CDR1 KGHDR and CDR2 SFDVKD. This CDR3 region has 14 residues. The CDR3 DNA follows: TGTGCCACCAGTGACGACAGGGGAGGGCAGCCCCAGCATTTT. As protein: CATSDDRGGQPQHF.

This clone has only one observation. This chain joins TRBV29-1 and TRBJ1-1; D may be TRBD1 (5 bases). The CDR3 has 11 amino acids. Trimming stripped 7 bases from V and 3 bases from J, with 9 bases between. CDR1 and CDR2 (germline): SQVTM, ANQGSEA. CDR3 in DNA: TGCAGCGCCCGGGGGGACACTGAAGCTTTCTTT. Its translation is CSARGDTEAFF.

This rearrangement joins TRBV19 to TRBJ2-7, with 9 bases matching TRBD1. After removal of 6 bases from V and 4 bases from J, the junction contained 4 bases not matched to a gene. Germline V lookup: CDR1 LNHDA, CDR2 SQIVND (reference sequence). The CDR3 is 13 residues long. The CDR3 DNA reads as TGTGCCAGTAGCAGGGACAGGGAGTACGAGCAGTACTTC. It translates to CASSRDREYEQYF.

The chain recombines TRBV11-3 with TRBJ2-5; tentatively, D is TRBD1 (5 bases). The CDR3 is 16 amino acids. CDR1 and CDR2 (germline): SGHNT, YENEEA. The V end was cut by 6 bases, the J end by 5 bases, with 22 bases between. The CDR3 here is CASSRSWGPVGETQYF. Written as DNA, the CDR3 is TGTGCCAGCAGTCGAAGTTGGGGCCCGGTCGGGGAGACCCAGTACTTC.

V and J are TRBV9 and TRBJ1-1; tentatively, D is TRBD1 (6 bases). V lost 4 bases to trimming and J lost 5 bases, with 15 bases between them. CDR3 length: 14 amino acids. Germline CDR1 is SGDLS and CDR2 is YYNGEE. The CDR3 is CASSPRTVVTEAFF. DNA for the CDR3: TGTGCCAGCAGCCCCAGGACAGTCGTTACTGAAGCTTTCTTT. Full variable domain (outside the CDR3, taken from reference TRBV9 and TRBJ1-1): DSGVTQTPKHLITATGQRVTLRCSPRSGDLSVYWYQQSLDQGLQFLIQYYNGEERAKGNILERFSAQQFPDLHSELNLSSLELGDSALYFCASSPRTVVTEAFFGQGTRLTVV.

The chain joins TRBV21-1 to TRBJ1-2; the table's D call of TRBD1 was not tested on the DNA. TRBV21-1 corresponds to a pseudogene. This CDR3 comprises 11 residues. The CDR3 DNA is TGTGCCAGCAGCAAAACGGGACAGGGAAATTTC. Amino acids: CASSKTGQGNF.

The table lists this clone with a few counts. The chain has TRBV6-5 and TRBJ1-1; a possible D gene is TRBD1 (6 bases). This CDR3 has 14 residues. Trimming shortened V by 1 base and J by 3 bases, and 9 bases separated the two germline ends. The germline CDR1 and CDR2 sequences are MNHEY and SVGAGI. The CDR3 bases are TGTGCCAGCAGTTACTGGGGGCGTGACACTGAAGCTTTCTTT. Its translation: CASSYWGRDTEAFF.

The chain couples TRBV9 to TRBJ2-1; D call uncertain. Trimming removed 0 bases at V and 2 bases at J, with 9 bases between. There are 15 residues in the CDR3. CDR1 and CDR2 (germline): SGDLS, YYNGEE. Here the CDR3 DNA reads TGTGCCAGCAGCGTAGTCGGTTCAACCTACAATGAGCAGTTCTTC. Its translation is CASSVVGSTYNEQFF.